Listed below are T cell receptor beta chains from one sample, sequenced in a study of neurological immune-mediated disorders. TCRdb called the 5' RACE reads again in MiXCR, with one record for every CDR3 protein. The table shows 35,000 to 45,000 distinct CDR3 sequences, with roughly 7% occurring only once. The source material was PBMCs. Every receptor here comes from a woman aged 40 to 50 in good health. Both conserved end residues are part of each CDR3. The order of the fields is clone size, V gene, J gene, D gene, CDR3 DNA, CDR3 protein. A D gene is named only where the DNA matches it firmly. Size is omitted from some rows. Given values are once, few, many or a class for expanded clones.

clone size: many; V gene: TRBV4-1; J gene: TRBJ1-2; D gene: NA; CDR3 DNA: TGCGCCAGCAGCCCCCAAATTTCTAACTATGGCTACACCTTC; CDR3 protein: CASSPQISNYGYTF
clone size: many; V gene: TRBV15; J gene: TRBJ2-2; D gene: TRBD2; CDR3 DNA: TGTGCCACCAGCAGTTCCAGCGGGAACGGGGAGCTGTTTTTT; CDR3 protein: CATSSSSGNGELFF
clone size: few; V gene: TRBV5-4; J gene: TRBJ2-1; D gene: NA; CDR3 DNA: TGTGCCAGCAGCTTCGCCGCGAATGAGCAGTTCTTC; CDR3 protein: CASSFAANEQFF
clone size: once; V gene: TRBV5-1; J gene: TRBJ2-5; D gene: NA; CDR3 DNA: TGCGCCAGCAGCTTGGCGACAGGACATTACCAAGAGACCCAGTACTTC; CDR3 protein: CASSLATGHYQETQYF
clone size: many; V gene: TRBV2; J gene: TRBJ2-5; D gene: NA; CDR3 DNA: TGTGCCAGCAGGTCCGACAGGTCACAAGAGACCCAGTACTTC; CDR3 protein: CASRSDRSQETQYF
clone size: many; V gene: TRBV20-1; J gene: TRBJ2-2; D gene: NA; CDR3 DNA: TGCAGTGCTAGAGATCTGGCGGAGAACACCGGGGAGCTGTTTTTT; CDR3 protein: CSARDLAENTGELFF
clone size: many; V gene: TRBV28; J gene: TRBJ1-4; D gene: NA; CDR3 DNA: TGTGCCAGCAGAAAAAGCAGTTTTGAAAAACTGTTTTTT; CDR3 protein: CASRKSSFEKLFF
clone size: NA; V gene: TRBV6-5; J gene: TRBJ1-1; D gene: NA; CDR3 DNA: TGTGCCAGCAGTTACTCGGGCCGTTCAATCACTGAAGCTTTCTTT; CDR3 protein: CASSYSGRSITEAFF
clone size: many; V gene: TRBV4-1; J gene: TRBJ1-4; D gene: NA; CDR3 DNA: TGCGCCAGCAGCCAAGAGTGGTCAACAGAAAAACTGTTTTTT; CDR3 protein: CASSQEWSTEKLFF
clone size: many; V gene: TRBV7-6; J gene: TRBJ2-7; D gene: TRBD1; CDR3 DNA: TGTGCCAGCAGCGTCAGGGGACAGTACGATTACGAGCAGTACTTC; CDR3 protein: CASSVRGQYDYEQYF
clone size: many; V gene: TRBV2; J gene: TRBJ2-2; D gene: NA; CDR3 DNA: TGTGCCAGCAGGGCCCTCCTAGGATTTAACACCGGGGAGCTGTTTTTT; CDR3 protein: CASRALLGFNTGELFF
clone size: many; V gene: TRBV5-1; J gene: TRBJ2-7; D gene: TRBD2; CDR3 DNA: TGCGCCAGCAGCTTGGCTGGACTAGCGGGAGCCCCGGGGGAGCAGTACTTC; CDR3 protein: CASSLAGLAGAPGEQYF
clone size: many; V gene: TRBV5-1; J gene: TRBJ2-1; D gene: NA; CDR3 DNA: TGCGCCAGCAGCTCCGGGACCCTTTCCCCCGGTGAGCAGTTCTTC; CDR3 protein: CASSSGTLSPGEQFF
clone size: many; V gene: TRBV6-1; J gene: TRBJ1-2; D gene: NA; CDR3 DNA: TGTGCCAGCAGTGGGACAGCGTCCTCCGGCTACACCTTC; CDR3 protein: CASSGTASSGYTF
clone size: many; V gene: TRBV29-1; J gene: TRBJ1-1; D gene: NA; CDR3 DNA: TGCAGCGTTGAAGGGGGGGGGGCCACTGAAGCTTTCTTT; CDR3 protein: CSVEGGGATEAFF
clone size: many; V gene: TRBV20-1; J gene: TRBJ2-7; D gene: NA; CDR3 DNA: TGCAGTGCCCCCCCCCCTCTGGGGACCACCGAGCAGTACTTC; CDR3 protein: CSAPPPLGTTEQYF
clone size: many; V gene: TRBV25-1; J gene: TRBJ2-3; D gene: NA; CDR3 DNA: TGTGCCAGCAGTGAATCAACCGATACGCAGTATTTT; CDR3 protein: CASSESTDTQYF
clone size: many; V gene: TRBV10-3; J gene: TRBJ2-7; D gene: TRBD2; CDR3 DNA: TGTGCCATCAGTCCTTTGACTAGCGGGGGTTACGAGCAGTACTTC; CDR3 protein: CAISPLTSGGYEQYF
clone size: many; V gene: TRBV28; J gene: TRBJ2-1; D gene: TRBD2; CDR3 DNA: TGTGCCAGCAGCCCCGCTAGCGGGAGGTCCCACAATGAGCAGTTCTTC; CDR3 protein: CASSPASGRSHNEQFF
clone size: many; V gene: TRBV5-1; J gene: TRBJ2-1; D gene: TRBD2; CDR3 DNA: TGCGCCAGCAGCTCTCAAGCGGGAGGGCCCTACAATGAGCAGTTCTTC; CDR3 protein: CASSSQAGGPYNEQFF
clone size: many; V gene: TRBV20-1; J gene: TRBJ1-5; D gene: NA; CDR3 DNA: TGCAGTGCCATAGACGGGAGGGGCAGGCAGCCCCAGCATTTT; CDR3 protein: CSAIDGRGRQPQHF
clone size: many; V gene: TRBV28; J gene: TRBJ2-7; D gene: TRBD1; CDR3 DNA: TGTGCCAGCAGTCCCCGGACAGGGAGGGAGCAGTACTTC; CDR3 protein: CASSPRTGREQYF
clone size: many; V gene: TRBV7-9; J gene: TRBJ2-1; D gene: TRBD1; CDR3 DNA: TGTGCCAGCAGCCCGGGACAGGGGGCGAAGAATGAGCAGTTCTTC; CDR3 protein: CASSPGQGAKNEQFF
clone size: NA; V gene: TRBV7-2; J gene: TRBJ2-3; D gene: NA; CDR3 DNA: TGTGCCAGCAGCCCCGGGCGGGCGGCCCAGGGAGATACGCAGTATTTT; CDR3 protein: CASSPGRAAQGDTQYF
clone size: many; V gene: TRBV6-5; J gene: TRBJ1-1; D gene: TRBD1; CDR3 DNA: TGTGCCAGCAGCTGGGACAGGAAGAACACTGAAGCTTTCTTT; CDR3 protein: CASSWDRKNTEAFF
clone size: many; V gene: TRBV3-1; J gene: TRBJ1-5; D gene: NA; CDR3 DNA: TGTGCCAGCAGCCAAGATTCTTTGGGGGGCAGGCAGCCCCAGCATTTT; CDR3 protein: CASSQDSLGGRQPQHF
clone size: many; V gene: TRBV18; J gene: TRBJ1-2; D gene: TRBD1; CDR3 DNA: TGTGCCAGCTCACCTGGACAGGGGAACGGCTACACCTTC; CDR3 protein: CASSPGQGNGYTF
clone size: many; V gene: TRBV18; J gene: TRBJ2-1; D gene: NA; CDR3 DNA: TGTGCCAGCTCACCAAAGCAGGGTTGGAGCAATGAGCAGTTCTTC; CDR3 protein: CASSPKQGWSNEQFF
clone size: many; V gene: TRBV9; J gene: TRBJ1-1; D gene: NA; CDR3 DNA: TGTGCCAGCAGCGTAGTGTCGGACAGCTTGAACACTGAAGCTTTCTTT; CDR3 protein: CASSVVSDSLNTEAFF
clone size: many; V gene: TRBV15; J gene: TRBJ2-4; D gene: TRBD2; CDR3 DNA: TGTGCCACCAGCAGAGATAGCCTAGCGGGGGTCGCCAAAAACATTCAGTACTTC; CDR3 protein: CATSRDSLAGVAKNIQYF
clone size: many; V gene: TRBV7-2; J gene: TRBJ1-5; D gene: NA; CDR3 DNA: TGTGCCAGCAGCCGGCAGGACGGCCGTAGACAGCCCCAGCATTTT; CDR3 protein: CASSRQDGRRQPQHF
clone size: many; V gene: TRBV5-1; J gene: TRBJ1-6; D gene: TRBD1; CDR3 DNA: TGCGCCAGCAGCTCGTTTACAGGGGACTCACCCCTCCACTTT; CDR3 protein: CASSSFTGDSPLHF
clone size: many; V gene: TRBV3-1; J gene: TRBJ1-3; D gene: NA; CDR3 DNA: TGTGCCAGCAGCCAAGGCGTAAGGAAAGCTGGAAACACCATATATTTT; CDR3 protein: CASSQGVRKAGNTIYF
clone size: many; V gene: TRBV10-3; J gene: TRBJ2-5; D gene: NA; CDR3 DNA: TGTGCCATCAGTGAGTCCGGGGCTCCTCAAGAGACCCAGTACTTC; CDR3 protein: CAISESGAPQETQYF
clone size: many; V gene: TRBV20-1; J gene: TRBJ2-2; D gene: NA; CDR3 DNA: TGCAGTGCTAGAGGTGCGGAGACTAACACCGGGGAGCTGTTTTTT; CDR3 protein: CSARGAETNTGELFF
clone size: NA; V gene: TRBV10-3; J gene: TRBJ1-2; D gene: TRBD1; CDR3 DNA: TGTGCCATCACCCAGGGGGGCCTCTATGGCTACACCTTC; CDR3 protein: CAITQGGLYGYTF
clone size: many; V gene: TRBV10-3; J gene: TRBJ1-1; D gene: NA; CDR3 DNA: TGTGCCATCGGGGGGTTCGGCACTGAAGCTTTCTTT; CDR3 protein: CAIGGFGTEAFF
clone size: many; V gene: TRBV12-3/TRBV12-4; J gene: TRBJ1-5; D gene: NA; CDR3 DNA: TGTGCCAGCAGTTTCCGGTACGGTCAGCCCCAGCATTTT; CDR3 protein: CASSFRYGQPQHF
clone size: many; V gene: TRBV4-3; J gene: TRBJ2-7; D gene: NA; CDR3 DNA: TGCGCCAGCAGCCAAGATTGGAAGGGGAGCGAGCAGTACTTC; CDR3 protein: CASSQDWKGSEQYF
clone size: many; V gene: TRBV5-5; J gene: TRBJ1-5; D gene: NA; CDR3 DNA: TGTGCCAGCAGCTTGGCCTTGGGACTCAATCAGCCCCAGCATTTT; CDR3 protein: CASSLALGLNQPQHF
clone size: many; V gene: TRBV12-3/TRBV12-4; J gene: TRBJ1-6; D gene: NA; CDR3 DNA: TGTGCCAGCAGTTTTAAGGCAGGGGATAATTCACCCCTCCACTTT; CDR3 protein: CASSFKAGDNSPLHF
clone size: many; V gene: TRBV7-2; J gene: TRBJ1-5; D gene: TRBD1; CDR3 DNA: TGTGCCAGCAGCATGACAGGGGAGAATCAGCCCCAGCATTTT; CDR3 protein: CASSMTGENQPQHF
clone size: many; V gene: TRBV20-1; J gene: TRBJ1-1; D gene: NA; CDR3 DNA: TGCAGTGCTAGAGACTTCCGGGATCCCACTGAAGCTTTCTTT; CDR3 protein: CSARDFRDPTEAFF
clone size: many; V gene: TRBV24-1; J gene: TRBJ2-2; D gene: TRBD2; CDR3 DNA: TGTGCCACCAGTGCGGAACGGGAGGTCGGGGAGCTGTTTTTT; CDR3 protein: CATSAEREVGELFF
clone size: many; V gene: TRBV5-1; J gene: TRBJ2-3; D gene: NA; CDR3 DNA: TGCGCCAGCAACACCATGTCTGGGACAGATACGCAGTATTTT; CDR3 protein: CASNTMSGTDTQYF
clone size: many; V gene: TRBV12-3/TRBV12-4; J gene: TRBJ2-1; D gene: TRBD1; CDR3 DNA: TGTGCCAGCAGTCCAGGACAGGGCCTCAATGAGCAGTTCTTC; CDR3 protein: CASSPGQGLNEQFF